The clone carrying this T cell receptor (beta chain) was detected only once. These data originate in a study of blood T cell repertoires in COVID-19. Study details: Samples of COVID-19 (acute and convalescent) were obtained from the United States, Italy and Spain.

Methods used by the authors: The authors estimated nucleated cell counts from reference gene primer amplification. The repertoire was sequenced with immunoSEQ multiplex PCR; TCRdb's copy has only in-frame clones and lacks some. Clone size and the V and J calls come from that table; the DNA yielded D and trimming. The sample lists over 120,000 clones, roughly 85% occurring once. Per the germline V gene, CDR1 is SGHRS and CDR2 is YFSETQ. The germline V and J ends were trimmed by 4 bases and 6 bases, with 19 bases remaining between them. The CDR3 extends over 15 amino acids. Source material: PBMCs or T cells enriched from blood (not recorded which). The clonotype comes from a woman aged 50 to 60 who had recovered from COVID-19. The chain uses TRBV5-1 and TRBJ1-1; D may be TRBD1 (6 bases). The CDR3 nucleotides are TGCGCCAGCAGCAGGGACACGTCCTCGGTACCTGAAGCTTTCTTT. Its protein is CASSRDTSSVPEAFF. The whole variable domain, remainder taken from reference TRBV5-1 and TRBJ1-1, is KAGVTQTPRYLIKTRGQQVTLSCSPISGHRSVSWYQQTPGQGLQFLFEYFSETQRNKGNFPGRFSGRQFSNSRSEMNVSTLELGDSALYLCASSRDTSSVPEAFFGQGTRLTVV.